This T cell receptor beta chain came from a study of blood T cells in healthy people across ages (dated by TCRdb to between 2014 and 2017). The study in broad terms: Template switching captured roughly one uniquely barcoded TCR beta cDNA molecule per two T cells in model experiments. Four age groups were formed from the donors: young (average about 17 years), middle-aged (approximately 39), aged (under 70) and long-lived (about 80). Using the same blood draw, the study looked at two additional independent replicas of 1 million unique cDNA reads for two donors, one aged 18 to 29 and the other aged 80 or older. Age-related changes in TCR beta repertoire diversity were measured in the study by deep sequencing normalized with unique cDNA molecular identifiers. To avoid experimental bias, donors of different ages were randomly spread across the sequencing lanes.

Donors were around 37 systemically healthy Caucasian individuals from Russia aged roughly 6 to 100 years. Roughly 10 milliliters of peripheral blood were collected from each donor into EDTA-treated Vacutainer tubes. Ficoll-Paque density-gradient centrifugation was used to isolate PBMCs, with at least 7 million obtained per sample. Trizol reagent was used to extract total RNA from PBMCs, with at least 6 micrograms per sample. The percentages of naive CD45RAhigh/CD27high T cells were determined by flow cytometry on a PBMC aliquot from every donor. V is cut by 4 bases and J by 3 bases, and the space between the germline ends is 17 bases. The germline V gene (reference sequence) supplies CDR1 WNHNN and CDR2 SYGVQD. From the cysteine up to the phenylalanine, the CDR3 has a length of 16 residues. The entry retains the CDR3 DNA only, 48 bases that are in frame from base 1. To prepare the library, 5' RACE was applied. Sequencing took place on an Illumina HiSeq 2500. The second PCR ran for about 6 to 11 cycles and used a J-beta primer mix along with a sample-barcoded 5' primer. A unique molecular identifier was introduced onto each TCR beta cDNA molecule by a template-switch 5' adaptor carrying 12 random nucleotides. Each sample yielded at least 2.5 million CDR3-containing paired-end reads. All of the RNA was converted into first-strand cDNA using the Mint cDNA synthesis kit, with a TRBC-specific oligonucleotide serving as the primer. Following uracil-DNA glycosylase treatment, a first 18-cycle PCR with universal primers M1SS and BC2_uni_R was performed on all cDNA. The study's processing was this. Each sample was normalized by randomly selecting 1 million high-quality reads, each carrying a distinct molecular identifier. Reads sharing molecular identifiers were discarded rather than binned into consensus sequences. MiTCR, with a Q25 quality threshold and the strictest error-elimination algorithm, was used for CDR3 identification, clonotype clustering and error correction. A nonparametric unseen species model using Euler transformation provided a lower-bound estimate of total TCR beta diversity. TCRdb handled the public reads itself, with Q25 trimming in fastp and clone calling in MiXCR, and kept productive beta chains. All rows with the same CDR3 protein become a single entry with the most common DNA and genes. The V and J calls follow TCRdb's processing rather than the paper's. This sample is represented by around 1.5 million distinct CDR3 sequences; approximately 38% of them were singletons. The ten most abundant clones make up less than 8% of the sample.

Summary of the overall study and its limitations: Conclusive comparison of naive and antigen-experienced compartments was prevented by the profiling of bulk unsorted PBMCs. Because the CMV infection status of the donors was unknown, age-related changes in expanded clonotypes may potentially have been confounded. The long-lived group showed more naive CD4+ T cells, fewer expanded clones and increased TCR diversity than the aged group, suggesting age selection. A strong correlation was found between observed TCR beta diversity and the percentage of naive T cells measured by flow cytometry. Estimates of total diversity from one million sequenced T cells were regarded as lower bounds and underestimates. As age increased, observed TCR beta diversity per million T cells dropped in a roughly linear way, and a significant reduction was already evident by age about 36.

This clonotype was counted a few times. Its binding antigen is unknown. Base qualities are not provided; no much larger clone lies one nucleotide away. The V and J segments used are TRBV10-1 and TRBJ2-3; the D gene is possibly TRBD2, with 7 bases matching. Sample: blood. The sequence was obtained from a woman between 18 and 29 years old in good health. In nucleotide form, the sequence is TGCGCCAGCAGTGGTGGAGGGGGGGGAAAAACAGATACGCAGTATTTT. This encodes CASSGGGGGKTDTQYF.